This entry concerns a single T cell receptor beta chain. The entry originates in a study of cytomegalovirus exposure and HLA in healthy donors. Study-level information: About 85 million unique TCRs from HLA-typed donors were held in an early release of data. Within the Caucasian-associated ancestry cluster were 81% of the 398 genotyped donors.

PCR primers comprised 60 Vbeta and 13 Jbeta primers. Assay used: immunoSEQ multiplex PCR; TCRdb lists only in-frame clones, some missing. The repertoire has 90,000 to 120,000 clones, roughly three fifths of them found once; the top ten carry approximately 3.8%. The V gene's germline CDR1 is MNHEY and CDR2 SVGAGI. The CDR3 totals 14 residues. J gave up 4 bases and V 5 bases, and 7 bases lay outside the gene matches. This clonotype was sampled from a man aged 30 to 39 in good health and CMV-seropositive. Sequenced sample: PBMCs. The V and J genes are TRBV6-5 and TRBJ1-2; 7 nucleotides match TRBD1. The CDR3 region has the DNA TGTGCCAGCAGTGCCTTCCGGGACAGCTATGGCTACACCTTC. Protein sequence: CASSAFRDSYGYTF.